The entry that follows covers one T cell receptor (beta chain) sequence. These data belong to a study of cytomegalovirus exposure and HLA in healthy donors. The CDR3 runs to 17 residues. Per germline, CDR1 LGHNA and CDR2 YNFKEQ. V lost 0 bases to trimming and J lost 6 bases, with 21 bases between them. PCR used 60 Vbeta primers and 13 Jbeta primers. Measured with immunoSEQ multiplex PCR; TCRdb has only the in-frame clones, and not every one. Of about 150,000 clones listed, about four fifths are singletons. This receptor was obtained from a boy between 2 and 10 years old in good health and CMV-seronegative. The material sequenced was PBMCs. This chain joins TRBV4-2 and TRBJ2-7, with D unclear. The CDR3 DNA reads as TGTGCCAGCAGCCAAGATCACCGATTAGCAAGTCTTCCCGAGCAGTACTTC. It specifies CASSQDHRLASLPEQYF.